The 30 T cell receptor beta chains in this list originate from one sample, sequenced in a study of blood T cell repertoires in COVID-19. The table came from immunoSEQ multiplex PCR; TCRdb's copy has only in-frame clones and leaves some out. The sample shows about 280,000 clones, 85% of them seen only once. The sample comprised PBMCs or T cells enriched from blood (not recorded which). The receptors stem from a woman in her fifties or sixties who had recovered from COVID-19.

This chain joins TRBV12-5 and TRBJ1-6, with D unclear. V was pared by 3 bases and J by 0 bases, with 12 bases between. Germline V gives CDR1 LGHNT, CDR2 FRNRAP. The CDR3 extends over 17 amino acids. The CDR3, as DNA: TGTGCTAGTGGTTTCCCGACGTCTAGCTCCTATAATTCACCCCTCCACTTT. Amino acid sequence: CASGFPTSSSYNSPLHF. Supplemented by reference TRBV12-5 and TRBJ1-6, the full variable domain reads DARVTQTPRHKVTEMGQEVTMRCQPILGHNTVFWYRQTMMQGLELLAYFRNRAPLDDSGMPKDRFSAEMPDATLATLKIQPSEPRDSAVYFCASGFPTSSSYNSPLHFGNGTRLTVT.

The V call is TRBV9, the J call TRBJ2-1; 7 bases fit TRBD2. The germline V gene has CDR1 SGDLS and CDR2 YYNGEE. This CDR3 is built from 15 residues. Trimming at V came to 5 bases and at J to 10 bases, leaving 15 bases not matched to a gene. CDR3 bases: TGTGCCAGCAGTGCCCCCGGACTCGTCGGGGGGGAGCAGTTCTTC. Protein product: CASSAPGLVGGEQFF.

V and J are TRBV3-1 (or the pseudogene TRBV3-2) and TRBJ1-3; D gene unclear. Germline loops: CDR1 LGHDT, CDR2 YNNKEL (reference sequence). CDR3 length: 14 amino acids. V dropped 1 base and J dropped 2 bases, with 6 bases sitting between them. The CDR3 sequence is CASSQVTAGNTIYF. The CDR3 nucleotides read TGTGCCAGCAGCCAAGTAACTGCTGGAAACACCATATATTTT.

V is TRBV4-2 and J is TRBJ2-4; 8 bases fit TRBD2. J was trimmed by 6 bases and V by 0 bases; bases with no gene match: 7. The CDR3 totals 16 residues. Per germline, CDR1 LGHNA and CDR2 YNFKEQ. CDR3 coding DNA: TGTGCCAGCAGCCAAGATTTGGCGGGAGGTACAAACATTCAGTACTTC. Translation gives CASSQDLAGGTNIQYF.

Here the CDR3 reads CASSFLGQGVSPLHF. The CDR3 DNA sequence: TGTGCCAGCAGTTTTCTCGGACAGGGGGTCTCACCCCTCCACTTT. V is TRBV28 and J is TRBJ1-6; 10 bases fit TRBD1. Germline V gives CDR1 MDHEN, CDR2 SYDVKM. The CDR3 has 15 amino acids. The J segment lost 10 bases and the V segment lost 3 bases, leaving 6 bases of the junction unmatched.

A single count supports this clone. This chain connects TRBV6-5 to TRBJ2-2; 8 bases map to TRBD2. The germline V gene has CDR1 MNHEY and CDR2 SVGAGI. V shed 2 bases, J shed 7 bases, and the junction held 9 bases outside the gene matches. CDR3 size: 16 residues. Written as DNA, the CDR3 is TGTGCCAGCAGTTACCCGGGGGGGGCCTGGAGCGGGGAGCTGTTTTTT. The encoded protein is CASSYPGGAWSGELFF.

The chain employs TRBV12-3 or TRBV12-4 and TRBJ1-1; D may be TRBD1 (6 bases). Trimming shortened V by 6 bases and J by 11 bases, and 19 bases separated the two germline ends. There are 13 residues in the CDR3. CDR3: CASSRDQQGGAFF. The CDR3 DNA reads TGTGCCAGCAGCCGGGACCAACAGGGTGGTGCTTTCTTT.

The CDR3 is CASSASTGTRTEAFF. The CDR3 DNA reads as TGTGCCAGCAGTGCCTCGACAGGGACCCGAACTGAAGCTTTCTTT. This chain links TRBV6-4 with TRBJ1-1; 7 bases match TRBD1. The CDR3 is made up of 15 amino acids. Germline trimming cut 4 bases from V and 5 bases from J; bases unmatched to any gene: 10. Per the germline V gene, CDR1 is MRHNA and CDR2 is SNTAGT.

The chain joins TRBV19 to TRBJ2-1; tentative D call: TRBD1 (6 bases). Trimming removed 6 bases from V and 2 bases from J, with 11 bases in between. Germline assignment: CDR1 LNHDA and CDR2 SQIVND (reference sequence). The CDR3 sequence is 14 residues long. The CDR3 coding sequence is TGTGCCAGTAGAGGGGGTCCCACCTACAATGAGCAGTTCTTC. Its protein product is CASRGGPTYNEQFF.

V and J are TRBV18 and TRBJ2-1, with D possibly TRBD1 on 6 matching bases. This CDR3 region has 15 residues. The germline CDR1 and CDR2 sequences are KGHSH and LQKENI. Between the trimmed V and J ends, which lost 6 bases and 2 bases, there was a span of 14 bases. The CDR3 protein is CASSPTGSAYNEQFF. In nucleotides, the CDR3 is TGTGCCAGCTCGCCCACAGGGAGCGCCTACAATGAGCAGTTCTTC.

The chain recombines TRBV18 with TRBJ2-1; TRBD2 matches at 10 bases. The CDR3 runs to 15 residues. With 3 bases clipped from V and 6 bases from J, the junction kept 5 bases outside the gene matches. The germline V gene has CDR1 KGHSH and CDR2 LQKENI. CDR3 amino acids: CASSPASGGFNEQFF. CDR3 nucleotide sequence: TGTGCCAGCTCACCCGCTAGCGGGGGTTTCAATGAGCAGTTCTTC.

Of note for this clone: This specimen includes other DNA sequences encoding the same CDR3. CDR3 loop: CASSLRQGYGYTF. The CDR3 coding sequence is TGTGCCAGCAGTTTGAGACAGGGCTATGGCTACACCTTC. The chain employs TRBV27 and TRBJ1-2, with 7 bases aligning to TRBD1. The germline V gene encodes CDR1 MNHEY and CDR2 SMNVEV (reference sequence). The CDR3 runs 13 residues. Germline trimming cut 3 bases from V and 4 bases from J; bases unmatched to any gene: 2.

This clone came up once. V and J are TRBV18 and TRBJ1-2; 9 positions match TRBD1. The length of the CDR3 is 14 residues. Unmatched junction bases numbered 3, after V lost 0 bases and J lost 7 bases. CDR1 and CDR2 from the germline V gene are KGHSH and LQKENI. CDR3 nucleotide sequence: TGTGCCAGCTCACCACCGACGACAGGGGGTGGCTACACCTTC. It specifies CASSPPTTGGGYTF. Looking up the rest from reference TRBV18 and TRBJ1-2 gives the full variable domain: NAGVMQNPRHLVRRRGQEARLRCSPMKGHSHVYWYRQLPEEGLKFMVYLQKENIIDESGMPKERFSAEFPKEGPSILRIQQVVRGDSAAYFCASSPPTTGGGYTFGSGTRLTVV.

V and J are TRBV27 and TRBJ2-1; D is unclear. Germline CDR1 and CDR2: MNHEY and SMNVEV (reference sequence). The CDR3 has 13 amino acids. Trimming left V 8 bases short and J 2 bases short, with 10 bases between. In DNA form, the CDR3 reads TGTGCCAGCCAGGCCCCACCCTACAATGAGCAGTTCTTC. Its protein product is CASQAPPYNEQFF.

The J gene is TRBJ1-2, the V gene TRBV5-4; D not certain. CDR3 length: 13 amino acids. The V gene's germline CDR1 is SGHNT and CDR2 YYREEE (reference sequence). V was shortened by 0 bases and J by 5 bases, with 8 bases between the two germline ends. The CDR3 nucleotides are TGTGCCAGCAGCTTGGGGGCCAAATATGGCTACACCTTC. As protein: CASSLGAKYGYTF.

The chain carries TRBV3-1 (or the pseudogene TRBV3-2) and TRBJ1-3; 9 bases fit TRBD1. V lost 4 bases to trimming and J lost 0 bases; unmatched junction nucleotides: 4. The CDR3 contains 16 residues. In germline, CDR1 is LGHDT, CDR2 YNNKEL (reference sequence). The CDR3 protein is CASSRGQGSSGNTIYF. CDR3 nucleotide sequence: TGTGCCAGCAGCCGGGGACAGGGCAGCTCTGGAAACACCATATATTTT.

The gene calls are TRBV30 and TRBJ1-1, with D perhaps TRBD1 (5 bases). Per germline, CDR1 GTSNPN and CDR2 SVGIG (reference sequence). The CDR3 extends over 11 amino acids. V was cut by 2 bases and J by 10 bases, with 11 bases left in between. The CDR3 spells CAWSHQGIAFF. CDR3 bases: TGTGCCTGGAGTCACCAGGGTATAGCTTTCTTT.

The DNA of the CDR3 is TGTGCCAGTAGCGAGGGGACTCATCTGAGCGAGCAGTACTTC. This sequence encodes CASSEGTHLSEQYF. J is TRBJ2-7 and V is TRBV19; weak D call: TRBD2 (6 bases). This CDR3 spans 14 amino acids. V gave up 6 bases and J gave up 6 bases, with 18 bases separating them. Germline values: CDR1 LNHDA, CDR2 SQIVND (reference sequence).

This clone was seen a single time. The chain has TRBV27 and TRBJ1-5; tentative D call: TRBD1 (5 bases). Between the trimmed V and J ends, which lost 3 bases and 3 bases, there was a span of 9 bases. This CDR3 is built from 14 residues. Germline V gene sequence: CDR1 MNHEY, CDR2 SMNVEV (reference sequence). DNA for the CDR3: TGTGCCAGCAGTTTTAGGGGTGCCAATCAGCCCCAGCATTTT. As protein: CASSFRGANQPQHF.

In DNA, the CDR3 is TGTGCCAGCAGTTACCAAGCGACAGCTAACACTGAAGCTTTCTTT. It translates to CASSYQATANTEAFF. The chain combines TRBV6-5 with TRBJ1-1; TRBD1 might be the D (5 bases). CDR1 and CDR2 (germline): MNHEY, SVGAGI. Between the trimmed V and J ends, which lost 2 bases and 2 bases, there was a span of 12 bases. The CDR3 length is 15 residues.

The rearrangement joins TRBV3-1 (or the pseudogene TRBV3-2) to TRBJ2-3, with 13 bases matching TRBD2. Germline CDR1 is LGHDT and CDR2 is YNNKEL (reference sequence). The CDR3 loop spans 19 amino acids. V lost 2 bases, J lost 1 base, and 9 bases stayed unmatched. The CDR3 region has the DNA TGTGCCAGCAGCCAACCCACTAGCGGGGGGGCCTTTCGCACAGATACGCAGTATTTT. Its translation: CASSQPTSGGAFRTDTQYF.

This clone was detected once. This sequence joins TRBV11-2 and TRBJ1-1; no clear D. V was pared by 1 base and J by 1 base, with 16 bases between. Germline V gene sequence: CDR1 SGHAT, CDR2 FQNNGV. CDR3 size: 17 residues. In nucleotides, the CDR3 is TGTGCCAGCAGCTTAGGAATAGGGAGGTTAGCGAACACTGAAGCTTTCTTT. It is translated as CASSLGIGRLANTEAFF.

DNA of the CDR3: TGTGCCAGTAGTATACGTGACAGGGGAATATCTACCGAGCAGTACTTC. This sequence encodes CASSIRDRGISTEQYF. J is TRBJ2-7 and V is TRBV19, with TRBD1 identical over 8 bases. The V and J ends lost 2 bases and 6 bases, in that order; junction bases with no gene match: 12. Germline CDR1 LNHDA, CDR2 SQIVND (reference sequence). CDR3 length: 16 residues.

CDR3 sequence reads: CASSSGLTGVNTGELFF. The DNA for the CDR3 is TGTGCCAGCAGCTCCGGCCTTACGGGAGTGAACACCGGGGAGCTGTTTTTT. The chain couples TRBV11-2 to TRBJ2-2; possibly TRBD2 for D (6 bases). V was trimmed by 4 bases and J by 1 base, leaving 16 bases between them. The CDR3 spans 17 residues. From germline, CDR1 is SGHAT and CDR2 FQNNGV.

The rearrangement links TRBV7-3 to TRBJ2-3; 12 positions agree with TRBD2. Germline V gene data show CDR1 as SGHTA and CDR2 as FQGTGA. V lost 5 bases, J lost 8 bases, and 14 bases stayed unmatched. The CDR3 is 17 residues long. The CDR3 is CASSPQPSGGVRGTQYF. CDR3 nucleotide sequence: TGTGCCAGCAGCCCCCAGCCTAGCGGGGGGGTCAGAGGTACGCAGTATTTT.

This chain joins TRBV4-1 and TRBJ2-5; unclear D gene. CDR3 length: 13 amino acids. Trimming pared 4 bases from V and 4 bases from J, leaving 10 bases between. The germline CDR1 and CDR2 sequences are MGHRA and YSYEKL. The CDR3 sequence is CASSPARGETQYF. Here the CDR3 DNA reads TGCGCCAGCAGCCCCGCACGAGGAGAGACCCAGTACTTC.

The rearrangement joins TRBV5-4 to TRBJ2-7; D possibly corresponds to TRBD1 (5 bases). The CDR3 loop spans 15 amino acids. The germline V and J ends were trimmed by 4 bases and 7 bases, with 21 bases remaining between them. The V gene's germline CDR1 is SGHNT and CDR2 YYREEE (reference sequence). CDR3 residues: CASSPSQAGPGEQYF. CDR3 nucleotide sequence: TGTGCCAGCAGCCCCTCCCAGGCAGGTCCAGGGGAGCAGTACTTC.

This clone was found a few times. The V call is TRBV15, the J call TRBJ1-6; D gene uncertain. This CDR3 contains 15 residues. CDR1 is LNHNV and CDR2 is YYDKDF in the germline V gene (reference sequence). V was trimmed by 3 bases and J by 10 bases, leaving 16 bases between them. Written as DNA, the CDR3 is TGTGCCACCAGCAGGTCTTCCGGGCCGGGATCACCCCTCCACTTT. Its protein is CATSRSSGPGSPLHF.

The chain carries TRBV24-1 and TRBJ2-1, with 16 bases lining up with TRBD2. There are 14 residues in the CDR3. The germline gives CDR1 KGHDR, CDR2 SFDVKD. The J segment lost 9 bases and the V segment lost 7 bases, leaving 2 bases of the junction unmatched. The DNA of the CDR3 is TGTGCCACCAGCGGGACTAGCGGGAGGGCTGAGCAGTTCTTC. Translated: CATSGTSGRAEQFF.

The chain couples TRBV21-1 to TRBJ1-2; the D call of TRBD1 is as the table states it, not checked on the DNA. TRBV21-1 is recorded as a pseudogene. This CDR3 has 9 amino acids. For the CDR3, the DNA is TGTGCCAGCAGCAACGCACAGGTCTTC. As protein: CASSNAQVF.